The 20 T cell receptor beta chains below all came from one sample that was sequenced in a study of T cells in Graves' hyperthyroidism and ophthalmopathy. Authors of the study amplified TCR beta CDR3 regions from RNA transcripts. HTBI primers were the set used in a first-round RT-PCR of the TCR CDR3. TCRdb independently ran MiXCR on the multiplex PCR reads; one entry per CDR3 protein. Among some 490,000 distinct CDR3 sequences listed, roughly a sixth were seen once. Material: blood. The receptor set was obtained from a woman in her twenties or thirties with Graves' ophthalmopathy.

This clonotype was detected many times. This CDR3 is CASSLLFASRDEQYF. In DNA form, the CDR3 reads TGTGCCAGCAGTTTGTTGTTCGCGTCGAGGGACGAGCAGTACTTC. The chain recombines TRBV27 with TRBJ2-7; tentative D call: TRBD2 (5 bases). The CDR3 runs 15 residues. CDR1 MNHEY and CDR2 SMNVEV come from the germline V gene (reference sequence). V lost 3 bases, J lost 5 bases, and 17 bases lay in between.

V usage is TRBV5-6 and J usage is TRBJ2-1; 8 bases are shared with TRBD2. Trimming removed 1 base from V and 5 bases from J; junction bases left unmatched: 8. Germline V gene lookup returns CDR1 SGHDT and CDR2 YYEEEE. The CDR3 sequence is 16 residues long. CDR3 amino acids: CASSLYPLAGNNEQFF. The DNA of the CDR3 is TGTGCCAGCAGCTTGTACCCCCTAGCGGGCAACAATGAGCAGTTCTTC.

Many counts were recorded for this clonotype. The chain employs TRBV3-1 and TRBJ2-1; 8 bases are a match to TRBD2. Germline V gene lookup returns CDR1 LGHDT and CDR2 YNNKEL (reference sequence). The V and J ends lost 7 bases and 5 bases, in that order; junction bases with no gene match: 7. The CDR3 runs to 14 residues. This CDR3 reads CASIGSGENNEQFF. The CDR3 nucleotides are TGTGCCAGCATCGGTAGCGGGGAAAACAATGAGCAGTTCTTC.

This clonotype was picked up a small number of times. This sequence joins TRBV15 and TRBJ2-4, with D hard to call. Germline assignment: CDR1 LNHNV and CDR2 YYDKDF (reference sequence). V was shortened by 5 bases and J by 1 base, with 9 bases between the two germline ends. The CDR3 spans 14 residues. This CDR3 is CATSLHGAKNIQYF. The CDR3 DNA sequence: TGTGCCACCAGCTTACATGGGGCCAAAAACATTCAGTACTTC.

This clonotype was recorded many times. The genes are TRBV6-1 and TRBJ1-1; no firm D call. Deletions cut 6 bases from V and 1 base from J, with 6 bases between. The CDR3 runs to 12 residues. Germline assignment: CDR1 MNHNS and CDR2 SASEGT. CDR3 DNA sequence: TGTGCCAGCAGGGGAACGAACACTGAAGCTTTCTTT. Amino acids: CASRGTNTEAFF.

This clonotype appeared a few times. The chain links TRBV7-3 to TRBJ2-5, with TRBD2 matching over 8 bases. The junction had 14 bases not matched to a gene; V was cut back by 4 bases and J by 4 bases. The germline CDR1 and CDR2 sequences are SGHTA and FQGTGA. This CDR3 is built from 17 residues. The CDR3 DNA sequence: TGTGCCAGCAGCTCCTTGGGTAGCGGGAATGGGAGAGAGACCCAGTACTTC. Translated: CASSSLGSGNGRETQYF.

This clonotype has ten or more counts. The V gene is TRBV5-1, the J gene TRBJ2-1; D unresolved. Germline lookup yields CDR1 SGHRS and CDR2 YFSETQ. Trimming removed 0 bases at V and 4 bases at J, with 11 bases between. The CDR3 is 15 amino acids. This CDR3 reads CASSLGIAEYNEQFF. The CDR3 DNA reads as TGCGCCAGCAGCTTGGGAATAGCAGAATACAATGAGCAGTTCTTC.

Only a few counts were recorded for this clonotype. This rearrangement joins TRBV4-3 to TRBJ2-1; 8 bases fit TRBD2. The CDR3 is 13 residues long. Germline V lookup: CDR1 LGHNA, CDR2 YSLEER. V was clipped by 2 bases and J by 12 bases; unmatched bases: 6. The CDR3 region is CASSQQPGLGQFF. CDR3 sequence (DNA): TGCGCCAGCAGCCAACAACCGGGACTAGGGCAGTTCTTC.

On this clonotype itself: Since a much larger clone is just one base distant, this may be a read error. V gene TRBV28 combines with J gene TRBJ2-7; 9 bases align to TRBD2. The J call may be wrong; the DNA end is better matched by TRBJ2-1. Germline loops: CDR1 MDHEN, CDR2 SYDVKM. The CDR3 contains 13 residues. CDR3 residues: CASLISGSYEQFF. The CDR3 DNA reads TGTGCCAGCTTGATTAGCGGGAGCTACGAGCAGTTCTTC.

This clonotype was detected a few times. V usage is TRBV20-1 and J usage is TRBJ1-1; the D gene is possibly TRBD1 (6 bases). V lost 5 bases and J lost 10, with 14 bases in between. CDR3 length: 11 residues. Per germline, CDR1 DFQATT and CDR2 SNEGSKA (reference sequence). The DNA for the CDR3 is TGCAGTGCTGGGGGCGGTGTGCGAGCTTTCTTT. Residues: CSAGGGVRAFF.

This chain connects TRBV20-1 to TRBJ1-5; D remains ambiguous. The CDR3 is 15 amino acids. The germline V gene encodes CDR1 DFQATT and CDR2 SNEGSKA (reference sequence). The ends were cut back, 0 bases at V and 0 bases at J, with 9 bases in the middle. The CDR3 region has the DNA TGCAGTGCTAGAGAGTGGCAGAATAGCAATCAGCCCCAGCATTTT. Amino acids: CSAREWQNSNQPQHF.

The CDR3 DNA reads as TGTGCCTGGAGTGTACTGGGGGTACAGGAAAACACCGGGGAGCTGTTTTTT. This gives the protein CAWSVLGVQENTGELFF. J is TRBJ2-2 and V is TRBV30; perhaps D is TRBD1 or TRBD2 (5 bases each). Trimming cost V 0 bases and J 2 bases, with 16 bases left between them. Germline V gene sequence: CDR1 GTSNPN, CDR2 SVGIG (reference sequence). This CDR3 is built from 17 residues.

The rearrangement links TRBV4-1 to TRBJ2-3; D may be TRBD2 (6 bases). The CDR3 is made up of 19 amino acids. Germline V gene lookup returns CDR1 MGHRA and CDR2 YSYEKL. Between the trimmed V and J ends, which lost 1 base and 8 bases, there was a span of 28 bases. The CDR3 is CASSQVSSDIVDPRGTQYF. The CDR3 DNA is TGCGCCAGCAGCCAAGTTTCCTCCGATATTGTCGACCCGCGGGGTACGCAGTATTTT.

V is TRBV4-2 and J is TRBJ2-7; 11 positions match TRBD2. The trim removed 3 bases at V and 0 bases at J, leaving 4 bases unmatched. The CDR3 totals 16 residues. Germline loops: CDR1 LGHNA, CDR2 YNFKEQ. In nucleotides, the CDR3 is TGTGCCAGCAGCCACCAGACTAGCGGGGACTCCTACGAGCAGTACTTC. Protein: CASSHQTSGDSYEQYF.

This clonotype was picked up many times. The gene calls are TRBV20-1 and TRBJ2-5, with 7 nucleotides matching TRBD1. Germline CDR1 DFQATT, CDR2 SNEGSKA (reference sequence). V was clipped by 1 base and J by 4 bases; unmatched bases: 15. This CDR3 has 17 amino acids. The CDR3 here is CSARGVLETGFSETQYF. In DNA form, the CDR3 reads TGCAGTGCTAGAGGGGTTTTGGAGACAGGGTTCTCAGAGACCCAGTACTTC.

The chain couples TRBV6-1 to TRBJ2-2; 11 positions agree with TRBD2. The CDR3 extends over 15 amino acids. With 10 bases clipped from V and 4 bases from J, the junction kept 8 bases outside the gene matches. Germline V gene data show CDR1 as MNHNS and CDR2 as SASEGT. Written as DNA, the CDR3 is TGTGCCACCCTTACCGGGACTAGCGGCACCGGGGAGCTGTTTTTT. Its translation is CATLTGTSGTGELFF.

This clonotype was observed a handful of times. A read error may be the cause here, since a much bigger clone is one base away. The V gene is TRBV2, the J gene TRBJ2-7, with a possible D match to TRBD2 (6 bases). The CDR3 extends over 10 amino acids. CDR1 and CDR2 from the germline V gene are SNHLY and FYNNEI. Trimming left V 6 bases short and J 7 bases short, with 7 bases between. The CDR3 spells CASRGLEQYF. CDR3 sequence (DNA): TGTGCCAGCAGGGGACTGGAGCAGTACTTC.

A few counts support this clonotype. The chain has TRBV27 and TRBJ1-1; 8 bases fit TRBD1. This CDR3 region has 15 residues. Germline CDR1 and CDR2: MNHEY and SMNVEV (reference sequence). Unmatched junction bases numbered 15, after V lost 6 bases and J lost 9 bases. The CDR3 loop is CASRRLNDRGSKAFF. CDR3 DNA sequence: TGTGCCAGCAGACGACTTAATGACAGGGGTAGTAAAGCTTTCTTT.

This clonotype has just one count. The chain links TRBV7-2 to TRBJ2-1, with D perhaps matching TRBD1 (6 bases). The V end was cut by 5 bases, the J end by 0 bases, with 14 bases between. The CDR3 consists of 16 residues. Germline CDR1 is SGHTA and CDR2 is FQGNSA. Written as DNA, the CDR3 is TGTGCCAGCAGCCCCCGGGCGGACAGCTCCTACAATGAGCAGTTCTTC. Amino acid sequence: CASSPRADSSYNEQFF.

This clonotype came up many times. V and J are TRBV7-2 and TRBJ2-1; D unclear. This CDR3 comprises 15 residues. Trimming cost V 1 base and J 8 bases, with 15 bases left between them. Germline V lookup: CDR1 SGHTA, CDR2 FQGNSA. CDR3 in amino acids: CASSLDEVGSDEQFF. The CDR3 DNA is TGTGCCAGCAGCTTAGACGAGGTCGGTTCTGATGAGCAGTTCTTC.